Following are 17 T cell receptor beta chains from one sample sequenced in a study of OX40 agonist ivuxolimab in advanced cancers. Sequenced by immunoSEQ multiplex PCR; TCRdb stores in-frame clones only, minus some. The sample contains about 76,000 clones, around 81% of which appear only once. Material: CD4+ or CD8+ T cells sorted from blood, obtained in a trial of the OX40 agonist ivuxolimab. Receptors were obtained from an adult with an advanced solid tumor such as melanoma, head and neck, liver or kidney cancer.

In the case of this clone: At the DNA level, this CDR3 is encoded by other sequences in the same sample as well. The V call is TRBV7-9, the J call TRBJ2-1, with D perhaps matching TRBD2 (6 bases). This CDR3 has 13 residues. V lost 3 bases, J lost 5 bases, and 8 bases lay in between. Germline assignment: CDR1 SEHNR and CDR2 FQNEAQ (reference sequence). The CDR3 spells CASSFGGHNEQFF. CDR3 DNA: TGTGCCAGCAGCTTCGGGGGTCACAATGAGCAGTTCTTC.

The chain joins TRBV7-9 to TRBJ2-5, with 12 bases that match TRBD2. V lost 5 bases and J lost 1; bases outside the gene matches: 5. Looked up from germline, CDR1 is SEHNR and CDR2 is FQNEAQ (reference sequence). CDR3 length equals 16 residues. The CDR3 region is CASSPGLAGFQETQYF. Written as DNA, the CDR3 is TGTGCCAGCAGCCCTGGACTAGCGGGGTTCCAAGAGACCCAGTACTTC.

The genes are TRBV19 and TRBJ1-1; D unresolved. V shed 4 bases and J shed 0 bases, with 6 bases lying between them. This CDR3 has 13 amino acids. Per the germline V gene, CDR1 is LNHDA and CDR2 is SQIVND (reference sequence). CDR3 in amino acids: CASSTALNTEAFF. In DNA form, the CDR3 reads TGTGCCAGTAGTACCGCCCTGAACACTGAAGCTTTCTTT.

The chain has TRBV9 and TRBJ2-5; TRBD2 aligns across 7 bases. Germline V lookup: CDR1 SGDLS, CDR2 YYNGEE. The CDR3 consists of 16 residues. With V trimmed by 3 bases and J by 5 bases, 13 bases remained unmatched. The CDR3 here is CASSAHQTDGRETQYF. The CDR3 DNA sequence: TGTGCCAGCAGCGCGCACCAGACAGACGGGAGGGAGACCCAGTACTTC.

The rearrangement uses TRBV10-3 and TRBJ2-1, with TRBD2 matching 14 bases. The J segment lost 2 bases and the V segment lost 7 bases, leaving 4 bases of the junction unmatched. Germline V gene lookup returns CDR1 ENHRY and CDR2 SYGVKD. There are 16 residues in the CDR3. The CDR3 spells CAIKGTSGRAYNEQFF. The CDR3, as DNA: TGTGCCATCAAAGGGACTAGCGGGAGAGCCTACAATGAGCAGTTCTTC.

The J gene is TRBJ1-1, the V gene TRBV11-3; D might be TRBD1 (6 bases). CDR1 and CDR2 (germline): SGHNT, YENEEA. V lost 5 bases, J lost 7 bases, and 20 bases lay in between. This CDR3 is built from 15 residues. The CDR3 is CASSAAPSLRGEAFF. The CDR3 DNA follows: TGTGCCAGCAGCGCAGCACCTTCGCTCAGGGGTGAAGCTTTCTTT.

The rearrangement links TRBV6-6 to TRBJ2-2, with TRBD1 matching over 10 bases. This CDR3 is 15 amino acids long. Losses at the gene ends were 6 bases for V and 6 bases for J; bases not matched to a gene: 7. CDR1 is MNHNY and CDR2 is SVGAGI in the germline V gene (reference sequence). This CDR3 is CASRAGTGASGELFF. The DNA for the CDR3 is TGTGCCAGCAGAGCCGGGACAGGGGCATCCGGGGAGCTGTTTTTT.

The table lists this clone with a few counts. The gene calls are TRBV14 and TRBJ1-4, with 10 positions matching TRBD1. This CDR3 region has 14 residues. The V segment lost 6 bases and the J segment 7 bases; nucleotides outside the gene matches: 5. Germline CDR1 SGHDN, CDR2 FVKESK. The CDR3 sequence: CASRLTGGIEKLFF. In nucleotides, the CDR3 is TGTGCCAGCAGACTGACAGGGGGCATTGAAAAACTGTTTTTT.

The chain has TRBV7-2 and TRBJ2-2; D may be TRBD2 (5 bases). CDR3 size: 15 residues. Between the trimmed V and J ends, which lost 3 bases and 6 bases, there was a span of 14 bases. In germline, CDR1 is SGHTA, CDR2 FQGNSA. The CDR3 loop is CASSFQPTGAGELFF. For the CDR3, the DNA is TGTGCCAGCAGCTTTCAACCCACCGGGGCCGGGGAGCTGTTTTTT.

The chain joins TRBV11-3 to TRBJ1-1, with D unresolved. V dropped 8 bases and J dropped 0 bases, with 10 bases sitting between them. The V gene's germline CDR1 is SGHNT and CDR2 YENEEA. This CDR3 comprises 13 residues. In DNA, the CDR3 is TGTGCCAGCGGCAGAAATATGAACACTGAAGCTTTCTTT. It is translated as CASGRNMNTEAFF.

This chain uses TRBV25-1 with TRBJ1-1; 8 nucleotides line up with TRBD1. Germline CDR1 MGHDK, CDR2 SYGVNS. The trim removed 5 bases at V and 1 base at J, leaving 6 bases unmatched. The CDR3 contains 15 residues. The CDR3 bases are TGTGCCAGCAGTCCCATGGGACAGGAGAACACTGAAGCTTTCTTT. It yields the protein CASSPMGQENTEAFF.

The chain employs TRBV7-8 and TRBJ2-5, with 12 bases fitting TRBD2. The CDR3 contains 14 residues. Germline-derived CDR1 and CDR2 are SGHVS and FQNEAQ. Unmatched junction bases numbered 3, after V lost 5 bases and J lost 5 bases. Here the CDR3 reads CASSLGTSGETQYF. For the CDR3, the DNA is TGTGCCAGCAGCCTCGGGACTAGCGGGGAGACCCAGTACTTC.

The chain carries TRBV19 and TRBJ2-1, with a weak D call TRBD2 (7 bases). V lost 6 bases to trimming and J lost 10 bases, with 19 bases between them. This CDR3 has 14 residues. Germline CDR1 is LNHDA and CDR2 is SQIVND (reference sequence). CDR3 protein: CASRPSGGPREQFF. The DNA for the CDR3 is TGTGCCAGTAGACCCTCGGGGGGCCCCCGCGAGCAGTTCTTC. Complete variable domain (other parts from reference TRBV19 and TRBJ2-1): DGGITQSPKYLFRKEGQNVTLSCEQNLNHDAMYWYRQDPGQGLRLIYYSQIVNDFQKGDIAEGYSVSREKKESFPLTVTSAQKNPTAFYLCASRPSGGPREQFFGPGTRLTVL.

V and J are TRBV28 and TRBJ1-2, with 11 nucleotides matching TRBD1. The V gene's germline CDR1 is MDHEN and CDR2 SYDVKM. Trimming removed 6 bases from V and 8 bases from J; junction bases left unmatched: 5. The CDR3 runs 13 residues. CDR3: CASRGQGAGGYTF. Here the CDR3 DNA reads TGTGCCAGCAGAGGACAGGGGGCGGGGGGCTACACCTTC.

The V and J genes are TRBV2 and TRBJ2-5; TRBD1 aligns across 7 bases. This CDR3 has 15 residues. The germline V gene has CDR1 SNHLY and CDR2 FYNNEI. Germline trimming cut 8 bases from V and 5 bases from J; bases unmatched to any gene: 14. The CDR3 DNA reads as TGTGCCAGCCTTGGAGAAGGGGGCGGATCGGAGACCCAGTACTTC. Amino acid sequence: CASLGEGGGSETQYF. The full variable domain, its missing parts supplied by reference TRBV2 and TRBJ2-5, is EPEVTQTPSHQVTQMGQEVILRCVPISNHLYFYWYRQILGQKVEFLVSFYNNEISEKSEIFDDQFSVERPDGSNFTLKIRSTKLEDSAMYFCASLGEGGGSETQYFGPGTRLLVL.

The chain carries TRBV10-1 and TRBJ2-7; 9 bases match TRBD2. Germline-derived CDR1 and CDR2 are WNHNN and SYGVQD (reference sequence). V was pared by 4 bases and J by 3 bases, with 13 bases of the junction left unmatched. CDR3 length: 17 amino acids. This CDR3 is CASSAGLAGSRDYEQYF. CDR3 sequence (DNA): TGCGCCAGCAGTGCTGGGCTAGCGGGGAGTCGTGACTACGAGCAGTACTTC.

This clone was found a few times. This chain uses TRBV7-9 with TRBJ1-2; the D is unclear. CDR1 is SEHNR, CDR2 FQNEAQ, per germline (reference sequence). Trimming removed 4 bases at V and 1 base at J, with 7 bases between. The CDR3 sequence is 13 residues long. CDR3 sequence reads: CASSSALNYGYTF. The DNA for the CDR3 is TGTGCCAGCAGCTCAGCCCTTAACTATGGCTACACCTTC.